A selection of T cell receptor beta chains follows, all from one sample in a study of cytomegalovirus exposure and HLA in healthy donors. TCRdb's table, derived via immunoSEQ multiplex PCR, lists solely in-frame clones and lacks some. The repertoire has more than 110,000 clones, about three quarters of them found once; the top ten carry roughly 1.2%. Sequenced sample: PBMCs. The receptor source for this set is a male donor in good health and CMV-seropositive. Both conserved end residues are part of each CDR3. D genes are given only for firm matches. Clone size is not always given. Where it is, it says once, few, many or a class for expanded clones.

17 TRBD2 - TRBJ2-1 TRBV9 TGTGCCAGCAGCTCTCCGGGACTAGCGGGGGGGGTCAATGAGCAGTTCTTC CASSSPGLAGGVNEQFF
15 TRBD1 few TRBJ1-1 TRBV11-1 TGTGCCAGCAGCCCCCGGACAGGGAGGAACACTGAAGCTTTCTTT CASSPRTGRNTEAFF
15 TRBD1 - TRBJ1-2 TRBV25-1 TGTGCCAGCAGTGAATATAGGGACAGCCTCTATGGCTACACCTTC CASSEYRDSLYGYTF
13 - - TRBJ1-2 TRBV28 TGTGCCAGCAGTTTATGGCGCGGTTGGGGCTACACCTTC CASSLWRGWGYTF
14 - once TRBJ1-3 TRBV28 TGTGCCAGCAGTATAGCCGCCACGGGAAACACCATATATTTT CASSIAATGNTIYF
12 TRBD1 - TRBJ2-1 TRBV5-6 TGTGCCAGCAGCTTGACAGGGGGCTGGCAGTTCTTC CASSLTGGWQFF
14 - - TRBJ2-5 TRBV7-9 TGTGCCAGCAGCTTAGGTTCCAACCAAGAGACCCAGTACTTC CASSLGSNQETQYF
16 - - TRBJ1-3 TRBV4-2 TGTGCCAGCAGCCATCGCTTTGGGACTTCGGCAGACACCATATATTTT CASSHRFGTSADTIYF
14 - - TRBJ1-1 TRBV30 TGTGCCTGGACCCTGTCGTCAGGGGTCACTGAAGCTTTCTTT CAWTLSSGVTEAFF
16 TRBD1 - TRBJ1-1 TRBV7-6 TGTGCCAGCAGCTCAGGGGGCTTGATGGAACTTTCTGAAGCTTTCTTT CASSSGGLMELSEAFF
13 - few TRBJ2-7 TRBV27 TGTGCCACCAGGAGGCAGGGGAGAGGCGAGCAGTACTTC CATRRQGRGEQYF
12 - - TRBJ1-2 TRBV7-2 TGTGCCAGCGGGGGCACTGGTTATGGCTACACCTTC CASGGTGYGYTF
17 TRBD1 - TRBJ1-2 TRBV7-9 TGTGCCAGCAGTTTTACCGGACAGGATGAGTGGAACTATGGCTACACCTTC CASSFTGQDEWNYGYTF
17 - once TRBJ1-1 TRBV18 TGTGCCAGCTCACCACCGGGGCTACACCCTGATGAGGCTGAAGCTTTCTTT CASSPPGLHPDEAEAFF
13 - - TRBJ2-5 TRBV27 TGTGCCAGCAGTCATGAGGTGGCAGAGACCCAGTACTTC CASSHEVAETQYF
14 - - TRBJ2-3 TRBV4-2 TGTGCCAGCAGCCCGAGCTCTAGAGCAGATACGCAGTATTTT CASSPSSRADTQYF
14 - - TRBJ1-2 TRBV28 TGTGCCAGCCTCGACTCACGGAGTAACTATGGCTACACCTTC CASLDSRSNYGYTF
13 - - TRBJ1-2 TRBV19 TGTGCCAGTAGTAAAGGACAGTACTATGGCTACACCTTC CASSKGQYYGYTF
16 - - TRBJ2-3 TRBV7-9 TGTGCCAGCAGCTACCGGGACAAACTGGGGTCAGATACGCAGTATTTT CASSYRDKLGSDTQYF
14 TRBD2 - TRBJ2-5 TRBV30 TGTGCCTGGAGTGCGCTAGCGGGGGGTGAGACCCAGTACTTC CAWSALAGGETQYF
15 TRBD1 - TRBJ1-2 TRBV18 TGTGCCAGCTCACCCGGGACAGGGGCTAACTATGGCTACACCTTC CASSPGTGANYGYTF
14 - - TRBJ2-2 TRBV19 TGTGCCAGTAGTAGCGGAGTGAACACCGGGGAGCTGTTTTTT CASSSGVNTGELFF
16 - few TRBJ1-2 TRBV11-2 TGTGCCAGCAGCTTAGTTCAGGACAGTTCTAACTATGGCTACACCTTC CASSLVQDSSNYGYTF
14 - - TRBJ2-7 TRBV19 TGTGCCACCCAGACAGGCCATGACAACTACGAGCAGTACTTC CATQTGHDNYEQYF
13 TRBD1 - TRBJ1-1 TRBV29-1 TGCAGCGCAAGGACAGGCTGGAACACTGAAGCTTTCTTT CSARTGWNTEAFF
12 - - TRBJ2-3 TRBV5-6 TGTGCCAGCAGCTTGATAGCAGATACGCAGTATTTT CASSLIADTQYF
13 - - TRBJ1-5 TRBV6-5 TGTGCCAGCAGGGGAGGGGGGAATCAGCCCCAGCATTTT CASRGGGNQPQHF